The rows below give T cell receptor beta chains drawn from one sample of a study of cytomegalovirus exposure and HLA in healthy donors. Sequencing was performed with immunoSEQ multiplex PCR; in TCRdb, only in-frame clones are kept and a portion is missing. This repertoire includes under 75,000 clones. Sequencing input: PBMCs. These receptors all stem from a female donor in good health and CMV-seropositive. Both conserved end residues are part of each CDR3. D genes are given only for firm matches.

CDR3nt	CDR3aa	d_gene	v_gene	j_gene
TGTGCCAGCCGGACAGGGGGAAACACTGAAGATTTCTTT	CASRTGGNTEDFF	TRBD1	TRBV18	TRBJ1-1
TGCGCCAGCAGCTTCCAAGACGGGGGCACAGATACGCAGTATTTT	CASSFQDGGTDTQYF	.	TRBV5-1	TRBJ2-3
TGTGCCAGCAGTTTAGGAACTAGCGGCACAGATACGCAGTATTTT	CASSLGTSGTDTQYF	TRBD2	TRBV28	TRBJ2-3
TGTGCCAGCGGTTTGGGACAGGGGATGAGTGAGCAGTTCTTC	CASGLGQGMSEQFF	TRBD1	TRBV28	TRBJ2-1
TGTGCCAGCAGCGGGGGACTAGCGGGAGACCGGGAGCAGTACTTC	CASSGGLAGDREQYF	TRBD2	TRBV13	TRBJ2-7
TGTGCCAGCAGTGAAGAGGGGGGGACCCCTAATGAAAAACTGTTTTTT	CASSEEGGTPNEKLFF	.	TRBV2	TRBJ1-4
TGTGCCAGCAGTCCTGGGACAGGGCCTTTGGGTGGCTACACCTTC	CASSPGTGPLGGYTF	TRBD1	TRBV28	TRBJ1-2
TGTGCCAGCAGCGTAGGGGCAGGGTATCCCTACGAGCAGTACTTC	CASSVGAGYPYEQYF	.	TRBV9	TRBJ2-7
TGTGCCAGCAGCTACGGGACAGGGGGCAAGGATACGCAGTATTTT	CASSYGTGGKDTQYF	TRBD1	TRBV5-6	TRBJ2-3
TGTGCCAGCTCACCACTTGGGACAGTCAACACCGGGGAGCTGTTTTTT	CASSPLGTVNTGELFF	TRBD1	TRBV18	TRBJ2-2
TGCAGCGTTGAAGACCGGGACAGGGGGACCTACGAGCAGTACTTC	CSVEDRDRGTYEQYF	TRBD1	TRBV29-1	TRBJ2-7
TGCGCCAGCAGCCCGGGACAGGGGGCCTACGAGCAGTACTTC	CASSPGQGAYEQYF	TRBD1	TRBV5-1	TRBJ2-7
TGTGCCAGCAGTATAAACAGTCGTTCGAGTCAGCCCCAGCATTTT	CASSINSRSSQPQHF	.	TRBV6-5	TRBJ1-5
TGTGCCAGCAGTTCCAGGGACAGGGAGAGTGGCTACACCTTC	CASSSRDRESGYTF	TRBD1	TRBV27	TRBJ1-2
TGTGCCAGCAGTTACTCGGCGCGGGGGGAGTGGGGCTACACCTTC	CASSYSARGEWGYTF	.	TRBV6-5	TRBJ1-2
TGTGCCAGCGGCCAACAAAGGGGATCAGGAAACACCATATATTTT	CASGQQRGSGNTIYF	.	TRBV11-3	TRBJ1-3
TGTGCCTGGAGTGGTAATAGCAATCAGCCCCAGCATTTT	CAWSGNSNQPQHF	.	TRBV30	TRBJ1-5
TGCGCCAGCAGCCAAGCCCCAGGGGCGGACACTGAAGCTTTCTTT	CASSQAPGADTEAFF	.	TRBV4-1	TRBJ1-1
TGCAGCGACTACAGGTTGGGAGAGACCCAGTACTTC	CSDYRLGETQYF	.	TRBV29-1	TRBJ2-5
TGTGCCAGCAGTGAAAGGGGTCCGACGGACGGCTACACCTTC	CASSERGPTDGYTF	.	TRBV6-1	TRBJ1-2
TGCGCCAGCAGTGAAGCCTCGAAAGAGACCCAGTACTTC	CASSEASKETQYF	.	TRBV10-1	TRBJ2-5
TGCGCCAGCAGTCGGGACAGGGCTAGCACAGATACGCAGTATTTT	CASSRDRASTDTQYF	TRBD1	TRBV5-1	TRBJ2-3
TGTGCCTGGAGTGATAGTAGCACGCAGTATTTT	CAWSDSSTQYF	.	TRBV30	TRBJ2-3
TGTGCCAGTAGCGCTGACAGGCTCGAGCAGTACTTC	CASSADRLEQYF	.	TRBV19	TRBJ2-7
TGTGCCAGCAGTTACTCGAGGGGGAGCTACAATGAGCAGTTCTTC	CASSYSRGSYNEQFF	.	TRBV6-5	TRBJ2-1
TGCGCCAGCAGCCAAGATCAGGCGGGGCAGTACTTC	CASSQDQAGQYF	.	TRBV4-1	TRBJ2-7
TGTGCCAGCAGTAAGGGACACTCTAGCACAGATACGCAGTATTTT	CASSKGHSSTDTQYF	.	TRBV6-4	TRBJ2-3